These 22 T cell receptor beta chains were all obtained from the same sample, sequenced in a study of T cell clonality in common variable immunodeficiency. Overall study findings and caveats: Reportedly, TCR beta sequences from common variable immunodeficiency showed fewer deletions and N-nucleotide insertions.

The antigens of these receptors remain unknown. TCRdb's copy holds only in-frame clones and misses some; the assay was immunoSEQ multiplex PCR. There are fewer than 30,000 clones in the sample, none observed a single time. Sequenced: peripheral blood mononuclear cells. Source of these receptors: a human donor with common variable immunodeficiency.

This clone was detected a few times. From the germline J gene comes the end of the CDR3, since the read stops 3 residues before it. This chain uses TRBV18 with TRBJ2-5; tentative D call: TRBD1 (6 bases). With 1 base removed from V and 5 bases from J, the gap between germline ends came to 14 bases. The CDR3 runs to 15 residues. CDR1 is KGHSH and CDR2 is LQKENI in the germline V gene. The CDR3 protein is CASSPRERGSETQYF. CDR3 DNA (partial): TGTGCCAGCTCACCACGTGAGAGGGGGTCGGAGACC.

This clone was counted at least ten times. The read finishes 3 residues shy of the CDR3 end, and the germline J gene is used to complete it. The chain joins TRBV20-1 to TRBJ2-3; D may be TRBD2 (7 bases). The germline gives CDR1 DFQATT, CDR2 SNEGSKA (reference sequence). CDR3 length: 16 amino acids. The V end lost 6 bases, the J end lost 3 bases, and 22 bases lay between the germline ends. CDR3 DNA, as far as it was read: TGCAGTGCCCAGCCCCGTGGGGGGGGCCGTACAGATACG. It is translated as CSAQPRGGGRTDT. The CDR3 as a whole reads CSAQPRGGGRTDTQYF.

The table lists this clone with a few counts. The read comes to an end 3 residues before the CDR3 does, leaving the germline J gene to fill in the end. The rearrangement links TRBV6-2 or TRBV6-3 to TRBJ2-1; 12 nucleotides match TRBD2. CDR1 is MNHEY and CDR2 is SVGEGT in the germline V gene. V was pared by 8 bases and J by 8 bases, with 10 bases of the junction left unmatched. The CDR3 contains 15 residues. The CDR3 sequence is CASVELAGGRDEQFF. The CDR3 DNA, read in part, is TGTGCCAGCGTTGAGCTAGCGGGGGGGCGGGATGAG.

This clone was counted between two and nine times. The read stops 3 residues short of the end of the CDR3; the missing end is completed from the germline J gene. The rearrangement uses TRBV7-9 and TRBJ2-2; no definite D call. CDR3 length: 12 amino acids. CDR1 and CDR2 (germline): SEHNR, FQNEAQ (reference sequence). V lost 3 bases, J lost 6 bases, and 5 bases lay in between. CDR3 amino acids: CASSFSSGELFF. CDR3 DNA (partial): TGTGCCAGCAGCTTTTCATCCGGGGAG. The full variable domain, with the rest looked up from reference TRBV7-9 and TRBJ2-2, is DTGVSQNPRHKITKRGQNVTFRCDPISEHNRLYWYRQTLGQGPEFLTYFQNEAQLEKSRLLSDRFSAERPKGSFSTLEIQRTEQGDSAMYLCASSFSSGELFFGEGSRLTVL.

Details on this clone: The read finishes 3 residues shy of the CDR3 end, and the germline J gene is used to complete it. The gene calls are TRBV7-2 and TRBJ1-5; the D gene is possibly TRBD1 (6 bases). V lost 2 bases and J lost 7, with 15 bases in between. Germline CDR1 and CDR2: SGHTA and FQGNSA. The CDR3 length is 15 residues. CDR3 region: CASSLPGVRKQPQHF. The CDR3 DNA, read in part, is TGTGCCAGCAGCTTACCAGGGGTGAGGAAGCAGCCC.

This clone appeared a few times. The sequence runs out 3 residues before the end of the CDR3; the remainder is reconstructed from the germline J gene. J is TRBJ2-3 and V is TRBV19, with D perhaps TRBD2 (5 bases). This CDR3 region has 15 residues. Looked up from germline, CDR1 is LNHDA and CDR2 is SQIVND (reference sequence). V was cut by 7 bases and J by 2 bases, with 16 bases left in between. CDR3 in amino acids: CASTAGGRFTDTQYF. The CDR3 bases that were read are TGTGCCAGTACCGCCGGCGGGCGGTTCACAGATACG. Supplemented by reference TRBV19 and TRBJ2-3, the full variable domain reads DGGITQSPKYLFRKEGQNVTLSCEQNLNHDAMYWYRQDPGQGLRLIYYSQIVNDFQKGDIAEGYSVSREKKESFPLTVTSAQKNPTAFYLCASTAGGRFTDTQYFGPGTRLTVL.

This clone was recorded many times. The CDR3 end is not reached by the read, which stops 3 residues before it; the germline J gene fills it in. The rearrangement links TRBV5-1 to TRBJ1-4, with 7 bases that match TRBD1. From germline, CDR1 is SGHRS and CDR2 YFSETQ. The CDR3 spans 13 residues. Germline trimming cut 0 bases from V and 7 bases from J; bases unmatched to any gene: 0. CDR3 sequence reads: CASSLEGAEKLFF. The CDR3 bases that were read are TGCGCCAGCAGCTTGGAGGGGGCTGAAAAA.

On this clone: The read is 3 residues too short to cover the CDR3 end, so that end is filled in from the germline J gene. The V call is TRBV2, the J call TRBJ2-5; 9 bases map to TRBD2. The germline V gene has CDR1 SNHLY and CDR2 FYNNEI. The CDR3 has 15 residues. V dropped 7 bases and J dropped 2; count of bases not matched to a gene: 8. The sequenced CDR3 bases are TGTGCCAGCAAGCCGACTAGCGGTTTTCAAGAGACC. Amino acids: CASKPTSGFQET. The CDR3 in its entirety is CASKPTSGFQETQYF. The variable domain in full, completed from reference TRBV2 and TRBJ2-5, reads EPEVTQTPSHQVTQMGQEVILRCVPISNHLYFYWYRQILGQKVEFLVSFYNNEISEKSEIFDDQFSVERPDGSNFTLKIRSTKLEDSAMYFCASKPTSGFQETQYFGPGTRLLVL.

This clone was counted a few times. The read ends 3 residues early relative to the CDR3; the germline J gene fills the gap. The V and J genes are TRBV30 and TRBJ2-3, with TRBD2 identical over 11 bases. V was pared by 4 bases and J by 0 bases, with 3 bases of the junction left unmatched. The CDR3 runs to 15 residues. The germline V gene has CDR1 GTSNPN and CDR2 SVGIG (reference sequence). The DNA read from the CDR3 is TGTGCCTGGACTAGCGGGGGGTCTAGCACAGATACG. Translated: CAWTSGGSSTDT. The entire CDR3 protein is CAWTSGGSSTDTQYF.

Concerning this clone: From the germline J gene comes the end of the CDR3, since the read stops 3 residues before it. The rearrangement links TRBV19 to TRBJ1-5, with D tentatively TRBD1 (6 bases). Trimming stripped 3 bases from V and 4 bases from J, with 16 bases between. Looked up from germline, CDR1 is LNHDA and CDR2 is SQIVND (reference sequence). This CDR3 comprises 16 residues. CDR3: CASSILSQGLNQPQHF. The DNA read from the CDR3 is TGTGCCAGTAGTATCCTTAGCCAGGGGCTGAATCAGCCC.

This clone has just a few counts. The CDR3 end lies 3 residues beyond the end of the read and is filled in from the germline J gene. The chain links TRBV20-1 to TRBJ2-1; D might be TRBD2 (7 bases). Germline V gene data show CDR1 as DFQATT and CDR2 as SNEGSKA (reference sequence). The CDR3 has 18 amino acids. V lost 1 base, J lost 2 bases, and 21 bases lay in between. Partial CDR3 DNA: TGCAGTGCTAGAGTCTCTACATACCGGGGGGCCACCTACAATGAG. Translated: CSARVSTYRGATYNE. The entire CDR3 is CSARVSTYRGATYNEQFF.

As concerns this clone: The read ends 3 residues early relative to the CDR3; the germline J gene fills the gap. The chain employs TRBV11-1 and TRBJ2-3; maybe TRBD2 (7 bases). With 5 bases removed from V and 5 bases from J, the gap between germline ends came to 17 bases. CDR1 and CDR2 (germline): SGHAT, FQDESV (reference sequence). The CDR3 totals 15 residues. The DNA read from the CDR3 is TGTGCCAGCAGCCGCTCTGCGGGGGCGGTAGATACG. Translation: CASSRSAGAVDT. The entire CDR3 is CASSRSAGAVDTQYF.

A few counts support this clone. The read terminates 3 residues ahead of where the CDR3 ends, so the germline J gene completes it. The chain employs TRBV7-2 and TRBJ2-1; D is possibly TRBD2 (5 bases). V lost 5 bases and J 3 bases, leaving 14 bases between the germline ends. The germline CDR1 and CDR2 sequences are SGHTA and FQGNSA. CDR3 length: 15 residues. CDR3: CASSRGLSLYNEQFF. CDR3 DNA, as far as it was read: TGTGCCAGCAGCCGAGGGCTTTCCCTCTACAATGAG.

In its sample, this clone was seen many times. Read sequence stops 3 residues before the CDR3 end, and the germline J gene provides the missing end. J is TRBJ1-1 and V is TRBV7-8, with 8 bases aligning to TRBD1. CDR3 length: 13 residues. CDR1 and CDR2 from the germline V gene are SGHVS and FQNEAQ. V lost 4 bases, J lost 6 bases, and 4 bases stayed unmatched. The CDR3 region is CASSSDRASEAFF. The CDR3 DNA, read in part, is TGTGCCAGCAGCTCGGACAGGGCCTCTGAA. The variable domain in full, with the rest retrieved from reference TRBV7-8 and TRBJ1-1, is GAGVSQSPRYKVAKRGQDVALRCDPISGHVSLFWYQQALGQGPEFLTYFQNEAQLDKSGLPSDRFFAERPEGSVSTLKIQRTQQEDSAVYLCASSSDRASEAFFGQGTRLTVV.

This clone was seen a few times. The read ends 3 residues shy of where the CDR3 ends; the end is completed using the germline J gene. The V gene is TRBV30, the J gene TRBJ2-7; 9 bases match TRBD1. The CDR3 is 14 amino acids. The junction had 9 bases not matched to a gene; V was cut back by 4 bases and J by 5 bases. Germline CDR1 reads GTSNPN; CDR2 reads SVGIG (reference sequence). CDR3 amino acids: CAWNRDRVRDEQYF. Partial CDR3 DNA: TGTGCCTGGAATCGGGACAGGGTACGTGACGAG.

Only a few counts were recorded for this clone. The sequenced CDR3 bases are TGTGCCAGCAGCTTGTTCTCTGAG. Translated, it gives CASSLFSE. The full CDR3 protein is CASSLFSEQFF. The chain is built from TRBV5-6 and TRBJ2-1, with D unresolved. The CDR3 is cut off 3 residues early in the read; its end comes from the germline J gene. The CDR3 is 11 residues long. Germline V gene lookup returns CDR1 SGHDT and CDR2 YYEEEE. The V gene lost 1 base and the J gene lost 9 bases, with 5 bases spanning the gap.

At least ten counts were recorded for this clone. The read ends 3 residues before the CDR3 terminus; that terminus is restored from the germline J gene. The rearrangement links TRBV2 to TRBJ2-7, with D uncertain. Per the germline V gene, CDR1 is SNHLY and CDR2 is FYNNEI. CDR3 length: 13 amino acids. V shed 5 bases and J shed 4 bases, with 12 bases lying between them. The sequenced part of the CDR3 DNA is TGTGCCAGCAGTCTATCCCCGGTTTACGAG. Its translation is CASSLSPVYE. Given in full, the CDR3 is CASSLSPVYEQYF. The full variable domain, completed using reference TRBV2 and TRBJ2-7, is EPEVTQTPSHQVTQMGQEVILRCVPISNHLYFYWYRQILGQKVEFLVSFYNNEISEKSEIFDDQFSVERPDGSNFTLKIRSTKLEDSAMYFCASSLSPVYEQYFGPGTRLTVT.

On this clone: The germline gene is not matched at one end of the junction; a read error may be the cause. The read ends 3 residues shy of where the CDR3 ends; the end is completed using the germline J gene. Other DNA sequences within the sample encode an identical CDR3. The V and J genes are TRBV7-6 and TRBJ2-5; 11 positions match TRBD2. This CDR3 is 14 amino acids long. Germline V gives CDR1 SGHVS, CDR2 FNYEAQ. CDR3 DNA, as far as it was read: TGTGCCAGCAGCCTAGCGGGGGGCCAAGAGACC. This sequence encodes CASSLAGGQET. The full CDR3 is CASSLAGGQETQYF.

This clone was observed a handful of times. The read is 3 residues too short to cover the CDR3 end, so that end is filled in from the germline J gene. The chain employs TRBV6-4 and TRBJ2-1; possible D gene TRBD2, 6 bases. CDR1 is MRHNA and CDR2 is SNTAGT in the germline V gene. The ends were cut back, 0 bases at V and 9 bases at J, with 12 bases in the middle. The CDR3 consists of 14 residues. CDR3 DNA (partial): TGTGCCAGCAGTGACTCGGGGACTTACGGTGAG. It yields the protein CASSDSGTYGE. The whole CDR3 protein is CASSDSGTYGEQFF.

This clone was found many times. The read ends 3 residues before the CDR3 terminus; that terminus is restored from the germline J gene. This rearrangement joins TRBV13 to TRBJ2-1; tentative D call: TRBD1 (5 bases). The V gene's germline CDR1 is PRHDT and CDR2 FYEKMQ (reference sequence). Trimming left V 1 base short and J 0 bases short, with 10 bases between. CDR3 length: 16 residues. The CDR3 bases that were read are TGTGCCAGCAGCTTAGAAGGACACAGCTCCTACAATGAG. Protein sequence: CASSLEGHSSYNE. The whole CDR3 region reads CASSLEGHSSYNEQFF.

This clone was seen a few times. CDR3: CASSPTGSATEAFF. CDR3 DNA, as far as it was read: TGTGCCAGCTCACCCACCGGGTCGGCCACTGAA. The V call is TRBV18, the J call TRBJ1-1; no clear D gene. The read ends 3 residues before the CDR3 terminus; that terminus is restored from the germline J gene. In germline, CDR1 is KGHSH, CDR2 LQKENI. The CDR3 totals 14 residues. V lost 3 bases to trimming and J lost 4 bases, with 12 bases between them.

The CDR3 sequence: CASGKTGFAGNTIYF. Partial CDR3 DNA: TGTGCCAGCGGAAAGACAGGTTTTGCTGGAAACACC. V is TRBV2 and J is TRBJ1-3, with a weak D call TRBD1 (6 bases). The read ends 3 residues shy of where the CDR3 ends; the end is completed using the germline J gene. This CDR3 region has 15 residues. V shed 8 bases and J shed 2 bases, with 16 bases lying between them. Germline V lookup: CDR1 SNHLY, CDR2 FYNNEI.